Shown below are 3 T cell receptor beta chains from a single sample sequenced in a study of CD8 T cells in ankylosing spondylitis. One entry per CDR3 protein, called by TCRdb with MiXCR from the 5' RACE reads. The sample lists 180,000 or so distinct CDR3 sequences, about 9.9% occurring once. Specimen: blood, either unsorted or a sorted T cell fraction (not recorded which). Receptor source: a male donor with ankylosing spondylitis or in good health (not recorded which).

Many counts were recorded for this clonotype. CDR3 nucleotides: TGTGCCAGCAGCGAAGGGACAGCGACAAATGGGGGCTACACCTTC. It encodes CASSEGTATNGGYTF. The gene calls are TRBV12-3 or TRBV12-4 and TRBJ1-2, with TRBD1 matching 7 bases. With V trimmed by 6 bases and J by 8 bases, 15 bases remained unmatched. This CDR3 has 15 amino acids.

This clonotype has ten or more counts. The V and J genes are TRBV24-1 and TRBJ2-2; TRBD1 agrees at 9 bases. The V gene end was trimmed by 4 bases and the J gene end by 4 bases; junction bases not matched to a gene: 6. Germline V gene sequence: CDR1 KGHDR, CDR2 SFDVKD. CDR3 length: 16 amino acids. The CDR3 loop is CATSDHRGQGTGELFF. CDR3 nucleotide sequence: TGTGCCACCAGTGACCACAGGGGGCAGGGCACCGGGGAGCTGTTTTTT.

This clonotype was observed many times. V is TRBV14 and J is TRBJ2-7; D not certain. Looked up from germline, CDR1 is SGHDN and CDR2 is FVKESK. Trimming removed 2 bases from V and 2 bases from J, with 10 bases in between. The CDR3 is made up of 14 amino acids. CDR3 nucleotide sequence: TGTGCCAGCAGCCAAAAGGGAACTCCCTACGAGCAGTACTTC. Its protein product is CASSQKGTPYEQYF.